A single count supports the clone carrying this T cell receptor (beta chain). Its antigen is unknown. The CDR3 is made up of 11 amino acids. CDR1 DFQATT and CDR2 SNEGSKA come from the germline V gene (reference sequence). V was cut by 5 bases and J by 13 bases, with 15 bases left in between. The protocol was immunoSEQ multiplex PCR, while the TCRdb copy is restricted to in-frame clones and leaves out a portion. The data show roughly 14,000 clones, with more than 65% seen just once and 3.5% to 5% held by the top ten. This sample was taken from a study of T cells in localized non-small cell lung cancer. Overall study results and limits: Heterogeneity cannot be ruled out, as sequencing used one tumor region only. Across samples, adjacent lung featured a median roughly 50 of the top 100 tumor clones. Higher adjacent-lung clonality was associated with shorter survival. Uninvolved adjacent lung showed the highest T cell clonality, exceeding tumor.

Sequencing was performed on peripheral blood, taken before any cancer treatment. The TCR originated in a female donor of 60 years or more with stage I squamous cell lung carcinoma. This chain links TRBV20-1 with TRBJ2-1; D may match TRBD1 or TRBD2 (6 bases each). CDR3 region: CSAGRDKLQFF. CDR3 coding DNA: TGCAGTGCTGGGCGGGACAAACTTCAGTTCTTC.